This T cell receptor beta chain was identified in a study of T cell changes during pregnancy in multiple sclerosis. V trimming: 5 bases; J trimming: 2 bases; junction bases outside the gene matches: 5. This CDR3 is 15 amino acids long. Germline-derived CDR1 and CDR2 are MNHEY and SMNVEV (reference sequence). Profiling relied on immunoSEQ multiplex PCR, and the TCRdb table lists in-frame clones only, not all of them. This sample has about 57,000 clones; 80% to 95% occur once, and the top ten carry roughly 3.5%. The starting material was peripheral blood, obtained after pregnancy. The sequence was obtained from a female donor in good health, enrolled as a control in a pregnancy study. The genes are TRBV27 and TRBJ1-4; 7 bases map to TRBD1. CDR3 sequence: CASSPGGMTNEKLFF. The DNA for the CDR3 is TGTGCCAGCAGTCCAGGGGGGATGACTAATGAAAAACTGTTTTTT.